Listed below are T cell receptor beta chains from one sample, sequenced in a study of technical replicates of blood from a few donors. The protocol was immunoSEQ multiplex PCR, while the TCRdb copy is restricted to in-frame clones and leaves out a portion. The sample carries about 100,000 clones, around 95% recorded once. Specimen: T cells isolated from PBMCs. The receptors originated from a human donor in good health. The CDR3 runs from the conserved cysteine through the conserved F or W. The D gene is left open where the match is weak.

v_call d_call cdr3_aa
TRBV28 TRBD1 CASSSPGQGLNTEAFF
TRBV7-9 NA CASSGGRGYTF
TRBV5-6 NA CASSPGWTGETQYF
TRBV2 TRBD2 CASSVSAGDQETQYF
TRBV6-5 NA CASSYSKRGVNTEAFF
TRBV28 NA CASRLGHDSNQPQHF
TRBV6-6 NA CASSLLADTQYF
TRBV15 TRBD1 CATSREGHRGGRQYF
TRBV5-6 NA CASSALGHDLNYGYTF
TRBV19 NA CASSIGDNLGETQYF
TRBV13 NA CASSLTPNTEAFF
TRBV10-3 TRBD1 CAISGGQGGYTF
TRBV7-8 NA CASSRLKGVGANVLTF
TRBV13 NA CASSLSLGRGNPINYEQYF
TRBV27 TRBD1 CASSWKIGQGSNEQFF
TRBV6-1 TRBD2 CASSEAGGYRSSYNEQFF
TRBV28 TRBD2 CASSFLITGGDNEQFF
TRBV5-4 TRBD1 CASSVTGAYQETQYF
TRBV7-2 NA CASSARASATQYF
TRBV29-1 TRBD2 CSGGLAGLTDTQYF
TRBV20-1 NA CSAWRGETQYF
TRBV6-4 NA CASRPQGNGANVLTF
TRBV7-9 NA CASSPIPLTVVQNTEAFF
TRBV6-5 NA CASSYPPFRVRGEAFF
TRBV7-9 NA CASSLGRDQPQHF
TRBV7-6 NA CASSLRQGRPTPNTEAFF
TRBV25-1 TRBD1 CASSEGWTGGAFF
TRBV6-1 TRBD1 CASSVQGAKETQYF
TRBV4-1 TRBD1 CASSLGQGLADTQYF
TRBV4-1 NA CASSQGQGPTGELFF
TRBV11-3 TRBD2 CASRAASGATYEQYF
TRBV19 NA CASSSSGVVTEAFF
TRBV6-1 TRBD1 CASFLQLGQVPEAFF
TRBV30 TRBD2 CAAMPSGTYNEQFF
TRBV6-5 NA CASSYVGRGKTDTQYF
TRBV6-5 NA CASDRHSNQPQHF
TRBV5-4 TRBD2 CASSLGMYSGGGYEQYF
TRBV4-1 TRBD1 CASSPTGDYGYTF
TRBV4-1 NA CASSQVAGAQSRAFF
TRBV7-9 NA CASSPTGGGNQPQHF
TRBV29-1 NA CSVEEDSGTGYNEQFF
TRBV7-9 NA CASSLSHGYTF
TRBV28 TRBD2 CASGTSSYNEQFF
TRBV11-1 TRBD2 CASSLSGLAPYEQYF
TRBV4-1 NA CASSQEGRQGGEKLFF
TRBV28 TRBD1 CASSATGTGRWAYSNQPQHF
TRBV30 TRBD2 CAWSVLAGRETQYF
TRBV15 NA CATSRVSELAETQYF
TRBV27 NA CASSLNRAEKLFF
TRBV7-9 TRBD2 CASSLEEVGRGTQYF